The rows below give T cell receptor beta chains drawn from one sample of a study of CD8 T cells in Susac syndrome. TCRdb redid the calling of the immunoSEQ multiplex PCR reads with MiXCR, one entry per CDR3 protein. The table shows hundreds of thousands of distinct CDR3 sequences, with about 89% occurring only once. Sequenced material: CD8+ T cells from PBMCs. The receptor set was obtained from a human donor with multiple sclerosis. Each CDR3 is given with its conserved first and last residue. The order of the fields is J gene, D gene, V gene, clone size, CDR3 DNA, CDR3 protein. D genes are given only for firm matches. For some rows the clone size is stated as once, few or many, or as a class when expanded; others skip it.

>TRBJ2-7|TRBD2|TRBV4-1|.
TGCGCCAGCAGCCGGCTAGCGGGATCCAGTCCCGAGCAGTACTTC
CASSRLAGSSPEQYF
>TRBJ2-3|.|TRBV15|.
TGTGCCACCAGCAGAGACTCAGGGGCCACAGATACGCAGTATTTT
CATSRDSGATDTQYF
>TRBJ2-7|TRBD1|TRBV19|.
TGTGCCAGTAGTTTTGGACAGGTCTACGAGCAGTACTTC
CASSFGQVYEQYF
>TRBJ2-2|.|TRBV9|.
TGTGCCAGCAGCTCCCCCCCGCACCCCACCGGGGAGCTGTTTTTT
CASSSPPHPTGELFF
>TRBJ2-2|.|TRBV25-1|.
TGTGCCAGCAGTGAAACGGGGGGCAGCACCGGGGAGCTGTTTTTT
CASSETGGSTGELFF
>TRBJ1-1|.|TRBV6-5|.
TGTGCCAGCAGCCCCCAGACAGCGAACACTGAAGCTTTCTTT
CASSPQTANTEAFF
>TRBJ2-1|.|TRBV10-3|.
TGTGCCATCGGTGAGTGGGACGAGCAGTTCTTC
CAIGEWDEQFF
>TRBJ2-7|TRBD2|TRBV20-1|.
TGCAGTGCTAGGGATACTAGCGCCGCCTACGAGCAGTACTTC
CSARDTSAAYEQYF
>TRBJ2-3|.|TRBV12-3/TRBV12-4|.
TGTGCCATTTTTGCGGGGGCCGCAGATACGCAGTATTTT
CAIFAGAADTQYF
>TRBJ2-7|.|TRBV19|.
TGTGCCAGTAGCCCAGGGTGGCGCTCCTACGAGCAGTACTTC
CASSPGWRSYEQYF
>TRBJ2-5|.|TRBV4-1|few
TGTGCCAGCAGCCAAGAAGGAGAGACCCAGTACTTC
CASSQEGETQYF
>TRBJ1-1|.|TRBV19|.
TGTGCCAGTAATCTTGATTTGAACACTGAAGCTTTCTTT
CASNLDLNTEAFF
>TRBJ2-3|.|TRBV28|.
TGTGCCAGCAGTTACCCCTCCGGATGGGTGGGCACAGATACGCAGTATTTT
CASSYPSGWVGTDTQYF
>TRBJ2-1|TRBD2|TRBV12-3/TRBV12-4|.
TGTGCCAGTGGGCTAGCGGGTTTCTCCTACAATGAGCAGTTCTTC
CASGLAGFSYNEQFF
>TRBJ2-3|.|TRBV14|.
TGTGCCAGCAGCCAAGGGATAGGAGCAGATACGCAGTATTTT
CASSQGIGADTQYF
>TRBJ1-1|TRBD1|TRBV4-2|once
TGTGCCAGCACTCCAGGGGGTAACCAAGCTTTCTTT
CASTPGGNQAFF
>TRBJ1-4|.|TRBV28|.
TGTGCCAGCAGTTTCCTTGGAAAACTGTTTTTT
CASSFLGKLFF
>TRBJ2-7|.|TRBV29-1|.
TGCAGCGTTGAAAGGGAGGCAGGGCGGGAGCAGTACTTC
CSVEREAGREQYF
>TRBJ2-2|.|TRBV27|.
TGTGCCAGCAGTTTATATCCCAACCTGGCCGGGGAGCTGTTTTTT
CASSLYPNLAGELFF
>TRBJ2-3|TRBD2|TRBV13|.
TGTGCCAGCAGCCAATTAGGGCTAGCGGGCCTTTCCACAGATACGCAGTATTTT
CASSQLGLAGLSTDTQYF
>TRBJ1-1|.|TRBV30|.
TGTGCCTGGAGTGTCCAGGGCACTGAAGCTTTCTTT
CAWSVQGTEAFF
>TRBJ2-2|TRBD2|TRBV20-1|.
TGCAGTGCTAGAGTTGAGGGAGGGGCCGGGGAGCTGTTTTTT
CSARVEGGAGELFF
>TRBJ1-5|.|TRBV28|.
TGTGCCAGCAGACAGAGGGGGGGCAATCAGCCCCAGCATTTT
CASRQRGGNQPQHF
>TRBJ1-1|TRBD1|TRBV20-1|.
TGCAGTGCTCAAACAGGGGAGACTGAAGCTTTCTTT
CSAQTGETEAFF
>TRBJ1-2|TRBD1|TRBV27|.
TGTGCCAGCGGGACAGGGTCCCCATACACCTTC
CASGTGSPYTF
>TRBJ2-4|TRBD1|TRBV28|.
TGTGCCAGCAGTTTCGGACAGGGGAAAAACATTCAGTACTTC
CASSFGQGKNIQYF
>TRBJ1-5|.|TRBV6-1|.
TGTGCCAGCAGTCCGGGCCCAGGGGTGATCGGGCAGCCCCAGCATTTT
CASSPGPGVIGQPQHF
>TRBJ1-1|TRBD1|TRBV7-9|.
TGTGCCAGCAGCTTATGGGGACAGGGTTACACTGAAGCTTTCTTT
CASSLWGQGYTEAFF
>TRBJ2-1|.|TRBV11-2|.
TGTGCCAGCAGCTTCTCAGGGCTGGCCCCTGGCAATGAGCAGTTCTTC
CASSFSGLAPGNEQFF
>TRBJ1-1|.|TRBV4-2|.
TGTGCCAGCAGCCTCCCGACAGCCGAAGCTTTCTTT
CASSLPTAEAFF
>TRBJ2-1|.|TRBV20-1|.
TGCAGTGCTAGAGATTTGGAAGGGCAGTTCTTC
CSARDLEGQFF
>TRBJ2-7|.|TRBV9|.
TGTGCCAGCAGCGCCCACGGCGGCGGGAACTACGAGCAGTACTTC
CASSAHGGGNYEQYF
>TRBJ2-7|.|TRBV27|.
TGTGCCAGCAGTTTACCAGGCCTTGGCCGGCAGTACTTC
CASSLPGLGRQYF
>TRBJ2-2|.|TRBV4-3|.
TGCGCCAGCAGCCAAGCAGGGTTGGAAACCGGGGAGCTGTTTTTT
CASSQAGLETGELFF
>TRBJ2-7|.|TRBV20-1|.
TGCAGTGCTAGGTCAGGGACAAGCTCCTACGAGCAGTACTTC
CSARSGTSSYEQYF
>TRBJ1-1|.|TRBV7-9|.
TGTGCCAGCAGCTTTAACCCTGAAGCTTTCTTT
CASSFNPEAFF
>TRBJ1-3|.|TRBV10-3|.
TGTGCCATCAGCAACTCTGGAAACACCATATATTTT
CAISNSGNTIYF
>TRBJ2-5|TRBD2|TRBV20-1|.
TGCAGTGCTAGAATGGGACTAGCGGAACCTTCCCAGTACTTC
CSARMGLAEPSQYF